The 27 T cell receptor beta chains reported below all come from one sample, sequenced in a study of CD8 T cells and mutated HIV epitopes. Oligo-dT primers carrying well-specific UMIs primed single-cell cDNA in a Smart-seq2 and MARS-Seq hybrid method. TCR alpha and beta chains were amplified by nested PCR with barcoded chain-specific reverse primers. TCRdb used MiXCR to reprocess the single-cell sequencing reads, holding one entry per CDR3 protein. The profile shows about 590 distinct CDR3 sequences, 46% of them singletons. Their cognate antigens are unknown. The peptide culture added anti-CD28 and anti-CD49d co-stimulation, and CD69+CD137+ CD8+ T cells were sorted. This specimen was CD8+ T cells from blood cultured with a non-adapted viral peptide, taken during chronic HIV-1 infection. Subset given: CD69+CD137+ cells after non-adapted KY11 peptide stimulation. The origin of the receptors is a woman under 30 with HIV-1 infection.

The V call is TRBV7-9, the J call TRBJ2-7; D is perhaps TRBD1 (5 bases). Trimming removed 5 bases at V and 2 bases at J, with 10 bases between. Germline V CDR1 and CDR2: SEHNR, FQNEAQ (reference sequence). This CDR3 is built from 13 residues. The DNA for the CDR3 is TGTGCCAGCAGCACCTTCAGGGCCTACGAGCAGTACTTC. It encodes CASSTFRAYEQYF.

The chain joins TRBV27 to TRBJ1-5; 11 bases align to TRBD1. With V trimmed by 4 bases and J by 7 bases, 0 bases remained unmatched. There are 13 residues in the CDR3. Germline CDR1 MNHEY, CDR2 SMNVEV (reference sequence). The CDR3 sequence: CASSWTGGQPQHF. DNA for the CDR3: TGTGCCAGCAGTTGGACAGGGGGCCAGCCCCAGCATTTT.

This clonotype is medium-sized by share. V and J are TRBV5-1 and TRBJ1-2, with TRBD1 matching over 10 bases. CDR1 and CDR2 (germline): SGHRS, YFSETQ. J lost 7 bases, V lost 3 bases, and 12 bases had no gene match. The CDR3 spans 16 residues. The DNA of the CDR3 is TGCGCCAGCAGCTCGGACCTCGACAGGGGGCGCGGTGGCTACACCTTC. It yields the protein CASSSDLDRGRGGYTF.

On this clonotype: One end of the junction varies from germline; a read error may be responsible. The rearrangement joins TRBV29-1 to TRBJ1-1; D not resolved. Germline lookup yields CDR1 SQVTM and CDR2 ANQGSEA. This CDR3 is 13 amino acids long. CDR3 in amino acids: CRVEAHGNTEPFF. The CDR3 nucleotides read TGCAGAGTTGAAGCACATGGGAACACTGAACCTTTCTTT.

Judged by abundance, this clonotype is hyperexpanded. This chain uses TRBV20-1 with TRBJ1-4; D is uncertain. The V end lost 5 bases, the J end lost 8 bases, and 12 bases lay between the germline ends. This CDR3 has 12 amino acids. From germline, CDR1 is DFQATT and CDR2 SNEGSKA (reference sequence). CDR3 protein: CSAGGNEEKLFF. As DNA, the CDR3 is TGCAGTGCTGGAGGGAACGAAGAAAAACTGTTTTTT.

The V and J genes are TRBV12-3 or TRBV12-4 and TRBJ2-7; tentatively, D is TRBD1 (5 bases). V was pared by 6 bases and J by 4 bases, with 13 bases between. This CDR3 is 13 amino acids long. The chain's CDR3 is CASRATTDYEQYF. The CDR3 DNA follows: TGTGCCAGCAGGGCCACGACAGATTACGAGCAGTACTTC.

By share, this clonotype ranks as hyperexpanded. This chain uses TRBV29-1 with TRBJ1-1; the D is unclear. The CDR3 has 13 residues. V was clipped by 6 bases and J by 1 base, with 12 bases between them. Looked up from germline, CDR1 is SQVTM and CDR2 is ANQGSEA. As DNA, the CDR3 is TGCAGCGTCGGGCTACTGGGGAACACTGAAGCTTTCTTT. Its protein is CSVGLLGNTEAFF.

A remark on this clonotype: A read error is the likely source, as a far larger clone sits one nucleotide away. J is TRBJ2-3 and V is TRBV4-2; D is ambiguous. CDR1 LGHNA and CDR2 YNFKEQ come from the germline V gene. The CDR3 is 14 residues long. Here the CDR3 DNA reads TGTACCAGCAGTCCCCTCGATAGCACAGATACGCAGTATTTT. Protein: CTSSPLDSTDTQYF.

CDR3: CSAGGLDTHDALCSNQPQHF. The CDR3 coding sequence is TGCAGTGCAGGGGGCTTGGACACTCATGATGCACTGTGTAGCAATCAGCCCCAGCATTTT. This rearrangement joins TRBV20-1 to TRBJ1-5; 7 nucleotides match TRBD1. The CDR3 totals 20 residues. CDR1 and CDR2 (germline): DFQATT, SNEGSKA (reference sequence). Trimming cost V 6 bases and J 0 bases; bases outside gene matches: 23.

Regarding this clonotype: Since a far larger clone is one base different, this is likely a read error. V gene TRBV5-1 combines with J gene TRBJ1-2, with D perhaps TRBD1 (5 bases). Germline V CDR1 and CDR2: SGHRS, YFSETQ. V was cut by 4 bases and J by 3 bases, with 16 bases left in between. This CDR3 spans 15 amino acids. CDR3 nucleotide sequence: TGCGCCAGCAGCCAAGCACCAGGGATCTACTATGGCTACACCTTC. This sequence encodes CASSQAPGIYYGYTF.

The gene calls are TRBV20-1 and TRBJ2-4, with TRBD1 matching over 7 bases. Unmatched junction bases numbered 22, after V lost 6 bases and J lost 14 bases. Germline CDR1 is DFQATT and CDR2 is SNEGSKA (reference sequence). The CDR3 length is 15 residues. Written as DNA, the CDR3 is TGCAGTGCAGGGGGCTTGGGCACTGAAGCAACATGGGAGTACTTC. This translates into CSAGGLGTEATWEYF.

This clonotype occurred a few times. The junction does not match germline at one end; this may be a read error. The chain joins TRBV7-2 to TRBJ1-5; D unclear. Germline V gene sequence: CDR1 SGHTA, CDR2 FQGNSA. The CDR3 sequence is 15 residues long. The CDR3 bases are TGTGCCAGCAGCTTCAGCGTGGATAGCAACCAGCCCCAGCATTTT. The encoded protein is CASSFSVDSNQPQHF.

This chain connects TRBV29-1 to TRBJ2-3; D is unresolved. Trimming cost V 6 bases and J 11 bases, with 24 bases left between them. The CDR3 covers 14 residues. Germline CDR1 and CDR2: SQVTM and ANQGSEA. CDR3 in amino acids: CSVGLLGNTEKQYF. The CDR3 DNA follows: TGCAGCGTCGGGCTACTGGGGAACACTGAGAAGCAGTATTTT.

V and J are TRBV6-4 and TRBJ1-3; 8 positions agree with TRBD1. With 3 bases clipped from V and 8 bases from J, the junction kept 18 bases outside the gene matches. The CDR3 runs to 18 residues. Germline V gene data show CDR1 as MRHNA and CDR2 as SNTAGT. DNA for the CDR3: TGTGCCAGCAGTGAAGGTTACGGACAGGGCAACTATGGCTACACCATATATTTT. It translates to CASSEGYGQGNYGYTIYF.

Turning to this clonotype: No conserved phenylalanine or tryptophan ends this CDR3, so it is likely a read error. The chain uses TRBV27 and TRBJ2-1; D is unclear. Between the trimmed V and J ends, which lost 4 bases and 0 bases, there was a span of 7 bases. CDR3 size: 14 residues. Germline V CDR1 and CDR2: MNHEY, SMNVEV (reference sequence). The CDR3 DNA follows: TGTGCCAGCAGTTCAAGATACTCCTACAATGAGCAGTTCCTC. It encodes CASSSRYSYNEQFL.

J is TRBJ2-7 and V is TRBV29-1; D not resolved. The CDR3 runs to 13 residues. Trimming shortened V by 7 bases and J by 13 bases, and 26 bases separated the two germline ends. Per the germline V gene, CDR1 is SQVTM and CDR2 is ANQGSEA. CDR3 sequence: CSAGLLGNTEAYF. The CDR3 nucleotides read TGCAGCGCCGGGCTACTGGGGAACACTGAAGCTTACTTC.

By share, this clonotype ranks as medium-sized. The chain is built from TRBV18 and TRBJ2-3, with D perhaps given as TRBD1 or TRBD2 (5 bases each). Germline V lookup: CDR1 KGHSH, CDR2 LQKENI. Trimming stripped 6 bases from V and 4 bases from J, with 14 bases between. The CDR3 is made up of 14 amino acids. CDR3 in DNA: TGTGCCAGCTCTGGAGGCAGGGCCCCAGATACGCAGTATTTT. Translating it yields CASSGGRAPDTQYF.

Details on this clonotype: This likely traces to a read error, being one base from a far larger clone. The chain recombines TRBV5-3 with TRBJ1-1; D unclear. TRBV5-3 counts as an open reading frame of uncertain function. The V gene lost 8 bases and the J gene lost 1 base, with 18 bases spanning the gap. This CDR3 region has 15 residues. In DNA, the CDR3 is TGTGCCAGCAACGGGCCCATGTCCCCGAACACTGAAGCTTTCTTT. It yields the protein CASNGPMSPNTEAFF.

This chain uses TRBV4-1 with TRBJ2-1; TRBD1 aligns across 9 bases. CDR1 and CDR2 from the germline V gene are MGHRA and YSYEKL. The CDR3 extends over 18 amino acids. V gave up 4 bases and J gave up 0 bases; unmatched junction bases: 10. CDR3 in amino acids: CASSPEGQGPFSYNEQFF. For the CDR3, the DNA is TGCGCCAGCAGCCCTGAGGGACAGGGACCATTCTCCTACAATGAGCAGTTCTTC.

This clonotype is medium-sized within its sample. The rearrangement uses TRBV12-3 or TRBV12-4 and TRBJ2-2; D is possibly TRBD2 (6 bases). The CDR3 contains 15 residues. Trimming shortened V by 4 bases and J by 3 bases, and 12 bases separated the two germline ends. The CDR3 spells CASSYTGGHTGELFF. CDR3 nucleotides: TGTGCCAGCAGTTACACCGGGGGTCACACCGGGGAGCTGTTTTTT.

This clonotype was seen once. The CDR3 DNA follows: TGTGCCAGTAGATACCAGGGTTCGGGTTCTGAAGCTTTCTTT. It yields the protein CASRYQGSGSEAFF. The V and J genes are TRBV28 and TRBJ1-1; weak D call: TRBD1 (5 bases). This CDR3 region has 14 residues. V lost 9 bases, J lost 6 bases, and 20 bases lay in between. Germline CDR1 reads MDHEN; CDR2 reads SYDVKM.

This clonotype qualifies as medium-sized. V gene TRBV12-3 or TRBV12-4 combines with J gene TRBJ2-1; 9 bases fit TRBD2. The ends lost 3 bases at V and 0 bases at J; junction bases unmatched: 0. There are 15 residues in the CDR3. The CDR3 nucleotides read TGTGCCAGCAGTTTTAGCGGGAGCTCCTACAATGAGCAGTTCTTC. Encoded protein: CASSFSGSSYNEQFF.

Comment on this clonotype: A far larger clone is one nucleotide away, so this likely arose from a read error. The V call is TRBV12-3 or TRBV12-4, the J call TRBJ2-1; no clear D gene. The last part of the DNA fits TRBJ2-5 better; the J call may be wrong. The CDR3 contains 14 residues. CDR3 amino acids: CASGSWGNQETQYF. The DNA for the CDR3 is TGTGCCAGCGGTTCTTGGGGAAACCAAGAGACCCAGTACTTC.

The chain has TRBV6-1 and TRBJ1-3, with D hard to call. The CDR3 is made up of 15 amino acids. From germline, CDR1 is MNHNS and CDR2 SASEGT. Trimming removed 6 bases at V and 8 bases at J, with 20 bases between. The CDR3, as DNA: TGTGCCAGCAGGACGGGAACTAACTATGGCTACACCATATATTTT. Protein: CASRTGTNYGYTIYF.

By proportion, this clonotype is hyperexpanded. V usage is TRBV6-1 and J usage is TRBJ1-2; no clear D gene. Trimming took 6 bases from V and 0 from J, leaving 8 bases between them. This CDR3 is 13 amino acids long. Germline CDR1 MNHNS, CDR2 SASEGT. The CDR3 nucleotides are TGTGCCAGCAGGACGGGAACTAACTATGGCTACACCTTC. Translating gives CASRTGTNYGYTF.

This sequence joins TRBV29-1 and TRBJ1-1; D uncertain. This CDR3 is built from 12 residues. Germline V CDR1 and CDR2: SQVTM, ANQGSEA. The CDR3 protein is CRVGSHGTEAFF. Written as DNA, the CDR3 is TGCAGAGTAGGGTCACATGGGACTGAAGCTTTCTTT. The full variable domain, completed using reference TRBV29-1 and TRBJ1-1, is SAVISQKPSRDICQRGTSLTIQCQVDSQVTMMFWYRQQPGQSLTLIATANQGSEATYESGFVIDKFPISRPNLTFSTLTVSNMSPEDSSIYLCRVGSHGTEAFFGQGTRLTVV.

This clonotype is labeled as large. The V and J genes are TRBV7-9 and TRBJ1-2, with TRBD1 as a possible D gene (6 bases). The germline V and J ends were trimmed by 4 bases and 4 bases, with 25 bases remaining between them. Germline assignment: CDR1 SEHNR and CDR2 FQNEAQ (reference sequence). This CDR3 is built from 18 residues. CDR3 bases: TGTGCCAGCAGCTCCCTGGCCCGGGACACCCCATTTTTCTATGGCTACACCTTC. Its translation is CASSSLARDTPFFYGYTF. Combining the CDR3 with reference TRBV7-9 and TRBJ1-2 gives the whole variable domain DTGVSQNPRHKITKRGQNVTFRCDPISEHNRLYWYRQTLGQGPEFLTYFQNEAQLEKSRLLSDRFSAERPKGSFSTLEIQRTEQGDSAMYLCASSSLARDTPFFYGYTFGSGTRLTVV.